This TCR beta chain was observed in a study of monozygotic twins with inflammatory bowel disease. Worth noting for this clonotype: Antigen unknown.

The CDR3 covers 14 residues. Germline V gene sequence: CDR1 SQVTM, CDR2 ANQGSEA. Every TCR library drew on around 3,600 ng of total RNA. Incorporation of UMIs carrying a 6-nucleotide sample barcode was performed by template switching. TCRdb re-called the 5' RACE reads and shows each CDR3 protein once, DNA omitted. In total, the table holds approximately 400,000 distinct CDR3 sequences. Study observations and caveats: Patients with IBD had less TCRbeta diversity (inverse Simpson) than their healthy co-twins. Fewer clonotypes were shared with others by IBD patients than by healthy twins, especially with disease activity.

The clonotype originates from a human donor with ulcerative colitis or Crohn's disease, or a healthy co-twin of an affected twin (not recorded which). Sequences were obtained from blood. The chain employs TRBV29-1 and TRBJ2-4; the TRBD2 assignment by TCRdb is unverifiable without DNA. CDR3 residues: CSVREVRMRDIQYF. The full variable domain, its missing parts supplied by reference TRBV29-1 and TRBJ2-4, is SAVISQKPSRDICQRGTSLTIQCQVDSQVTMMFWYRQQPGQSLTLIATANQGSEATYESGFVIDKFPISRPNLTFSTLTVSNMSPEDSSIYLCSVREVRMRDIQYFGAGTRLSVL.